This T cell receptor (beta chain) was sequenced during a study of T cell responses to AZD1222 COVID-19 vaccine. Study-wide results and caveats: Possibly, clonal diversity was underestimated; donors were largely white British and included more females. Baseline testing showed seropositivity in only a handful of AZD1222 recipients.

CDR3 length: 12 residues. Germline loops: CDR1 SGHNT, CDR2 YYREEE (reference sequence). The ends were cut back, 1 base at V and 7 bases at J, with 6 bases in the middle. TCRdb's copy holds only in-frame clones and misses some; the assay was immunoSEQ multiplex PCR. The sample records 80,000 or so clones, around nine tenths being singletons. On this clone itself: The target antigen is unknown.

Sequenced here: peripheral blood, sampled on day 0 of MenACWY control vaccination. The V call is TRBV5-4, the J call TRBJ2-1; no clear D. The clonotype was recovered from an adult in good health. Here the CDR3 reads CASSLRRNEQFF. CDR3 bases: TGTGCCAGCAGCTTGCGGCGGAATGAGCAGTTCTTC.